These T cell receptor beta chains were read from a single sample in a study of PD-1 blockade in classical Hodgkin lymphoma. Clones were read by immunoSEQ multiplex PCR, and TCRdb kept only the in-frame ones, dropping some. This sample has about 100,000 clones, with about nine tenths found just once. This sample comprised peripheral blood mononuclear cells (PBMCs), obtained before the second cycle of nivolumab. The receptors originated from a human donor with classical Hodgkin lymphoma. Both conserved end residues are part of each CDR3. Each record gives: J gene, V gene, clone size, D gene, CDR3 DNA, CDR3 protein. The D gene is left open where the match is weak. Not all rows give a size; the values are once, few, many and, for expanded clones, a class.

TRBJ1-1,TRBV6-4,NA,NA,TGTGCCAGCAGTGACCAGGGTTTGAACACTGAAGCTTTCTTT,CASSDQGLNTEAFF
TRBJ2-2,TRBV19,NA,NA,TGTGCCAGTAGTATAGTTTGGTTCCGGGAGCTGTTTTTT,CASSIVWFRELFF
TRBJ1-6,TRBV25-1,once,TRBD1,TGTGCCAGCGTTCCGACAGGGCCAAATTCACCCCTCCACTTT,CASVPTGPNSPLHF
TRBJ2-1,TRBV7-9,NA,NA,TGTGCCAGCAGCTTATCGTTTTCGGGCGGGGAGAACAATGAGCAGTTCTTC,CASSLSFSGGENNEQFF
TRBJ2-2,TRBV6-5,NA,NA,TGTGCCAGCAGTTACTCGTGGGGCGGGAACACCGGGGAGCTGTTTTTT,CASSYSWGGNTGELFF
TRBJ2-3,TRBV5-4,NA,TRBD2,TGTGCCAGCAGCTTGGCGGGACTAGCGGTCAACACAGATACGCAGTATTTT,CASSLAGLAVNTDTQYF
TRBJ2-4,TRBV9,NA,NA,TGTGCCAGCAGCGGACTAGAGAGTATGGACATTCAGTACTTC,CASSGLESMDIQYF
TRBJ1-1,TRBV28,NA,NA,TGTGCCAGCAGTTTTACGGGTATTGCCACTGAAGCTTTCTTT,CASSFTGIATEAFF
TRBJ2-5,TRBV10-3,NA,NA,TGTGCCATCAGTGAGTCGATGGGCAACCGAAAGACCCAGTACTTC,CAISESMGNRKTQYF
TRBJ2-7,TRBV15,NA,NA,TGTGCCACCAGCAGAGATCTGTGGGGGAACTCCTACGAGCAGTACTTC,CATSRDLWGNSYEQYF
TRBJ1-1,TRBV19,NA,TRBD1,TGTGCCAGTAGTGACAGGGGTAACACTGAAGCTTTCTTT,CASSDRGNTEAFF
TRBJ2-1,TRBV29-1,NA,TRBD2,TGCAGCGTGGGCCCGACTAGCGCCTACTACAATGAGCAGTTCTTC,CSVGPTSAYYNEQFF
TRBJ2-7,TRBV13,NA,TRBD2,TGTGCCAGCAGCGCCACTTCTAGCGGGAGGCGATACGTGCAGTACTTC,CASSATSSGRRYVQYF
TRBJ1-4,TRBV28,once,TRBD1,TGTGCCAGCAGTAAGACTGGGGGGACAGGGGGAGAAAAACTGTTTTTT,CASSKTGGTGGEKLFF
TRBJ1-3,TRBV7-2,NA,NA,TGTGCCAGCAGCTTAGCGGGTAGGGGAACTGGAAACACCATATATTTT,CASSLAGRGTGNTIYF
TRBJ1-5,TRBV28,NA,TRBD1,TGTGCCAGCAGCTCGGACAGGTCGAGCAATCAGCCCCAGCATTTT,CASSSDRSSNQPQHF
TRBJ1-1,TRBV15,NA,TRBD1,TGTGCCACCAGCAGTGGGACAGCGGGGATCCCTGAAGCTTTCTTT,CATSSGTAGIPEAFF
TRBJ2-7,TRBV18,NA,TRBD1,TGTGCCAGCTCACCGGGACAGGGGAGATACGAGCAGTACTTC,CASSPGQGRYEQYF
TRBJ2-7,TRBV6-6,NA,NA,TGTGCCAGCAGTACAACCGGGAACTCCTACGAGCAGTACTTC,CASSTTGNSYEQYF
TRBJ2-3,TRBV19,NA,NA,TGTGCCAGTAGTATATTGGGTTACGATACGCAGTATTTT,CASSILGYDTQYF
TRBJ2-7,TRBV29-1,NA,NA,TGCAGCGTTGTTTGGGACAACTCCTACGAGCAGTACTTC,CSVVWDNSYEQYF
TRBJ2-1,TRBV5-1,NA,TRBD1,TGCGCCAGCAGCCGCACCGGGGGACAGGGAAGGGATGAGCAGTTCTTC,CASSRTGGQGRDEQFF
TRBJ1-2,TRBV5-1,NA,NA,TGCGCCAGCAGCTTGGATGGGAACGGTGGCTACACCTTC,CASSLDGNGGYTF
TRBJ1-1,TRBV28,NA,NA,TGTGCCAGCAGTTTCACTAGGGGGGGCAGGGCGAGCACTGAAGCTTTCTTT,CASSFTRGGRASTEAFF
TRBJ2-1,TRBV27,NA,TRBD2,TGTGCCAGCAGTTTTCGGGGGGAGTACTACAATGAGCAGTTCTTC,CASSFRGEYYNEQFF
TRBJ1-1,TRBV19,NA,NA,TGTGCCAGTATAATGCCAGGGCCGAACACTGAAGCTTTCTTT,CASIMPGPNTEAFF
TRBJ2-3,TRBV5-1,NA,NA,TGCGCCAGCAGCTTCCGGGACATGGTCACAGATACGCAGTATTTT,CASSFRDMVTDTQYF
TRBJ2-7,TRBV5-5,once,NA,TGTGCCAGCAGCTGGTCGGCAGGCCCGAGCTCCTACGAGCAGTACTTC,CASSWSAGPSSYEQYF
TRBJ1-5,TRBV6-4,NA,NA,TGTGCCAGCAGTGAGCACCATAGCAATCAGCCCCAGCATTTT,CASSEHHSNQPQHF
TRBJ1-3,TRBV28,NA,TRBD1,TGTGCCAGCAGTTTTCTTGACAGGGTTGGAAACACCATATATTTT,CASSFLDRVGNTIYF
TRBJ2-1,TRBV4-3,NA,NA,TGCGCCAGCAGCCCGGACGAGAGGTATGAGCAGTTCTTC,CASSPDERYEQFF
TRBJ2-5,TRBV7-9,NA,TRBD2,TGTGCCAGCAGCTCCGCCGGGACTAGCACGGAGACCCAGTACTTC,CASSSAGTSTETQYF
TRBJ2-2,TRBV19,NA,TRBD2,TGTGCCAGTAGTCACCGGGGACTAGCGGGAGATATCACCGGGGAGCTGTTTTTT,CASSHRGLAGDITGELFF
TRBJ2-7,TRBV7-2,NA,TRBD2,TGTGCCAGCAGCTCCGGACTAGCGGGCCCAAGCTCCTACGAGCAGTACTTC,CASSSGLAGPSSYEQYF
TRBJ1-3,TRBV13,NA,NA,TGTGCCAGCAGCGTCGGGGTCGTCATAACTGGAAACACCATATATTTT,CASSVGVVITGNTIYF
TRBJ2-1,TRBV10-3,NA,NA,TGTGCCATCAGTGGGCGAGATGAGCAGTTCTTC,CAISGRDEQFF
TRBJ1-2,TRBV19,once,NA,TGTGCCAGTAGTACGGACGGGATAAGGGGTCGGTTCTATGGCTACACCTTC,CASSTDGIRGRFYGYTF
TRBJ2-1,TRBV5-5,NA,NA,TGTGCCAGCAGCTTGATTACAGAGGCGAGTGAGCAGTTCTTC,CASSLITEASEQFF